This T cell receptor beta chain was identified in a study of T-cell reconstitution after alpha-beta-depleted transplantation in children. This clonotype was seen many times. Its specificity is not known. General study points: Surviving recipient T cells and thymic progenitors produced the high day-60 TCRbeta diversity seen in some patients. The study reportedly traced alpha-beta T cells about two months after transplant to several hundred expanded graft clones. At the one-year point after transplant, T-cell counts and TCRbeta diversity were found to come mostly from T cells that had been newly produced.

CDR1 and CDR2 from the germline V gene are SGHRS and YFSETQ. V was pared by 3 bases and J by 2 bases, with 10 bases between. This CDR3 has 14 residues. The authors prepared the TCRbeta library with unique molecular identifiers. MiXCR was run by TCRdb on the PCR reads, yielding one entry per CDR3 protein. This table holds approximately 240,000 distinct CDR3 sequences, 11% found once. Material: PBMCs, obtained before TCRalphabeta/CD19-depleted stem cell transplant. The origin of this receptor is a child in the first two years of life with acute myeloid leukemia, due to receive a stem cell transplant. This chain connects TRBV5-1 to TRBJ2-3; D gene uncertain. In nucleotides, the CDR3 is TGCGCCAGCAGCTGGAAACCTACCACAGATACGCAGTATTTT. Its translation: CASSWKPTTDTQYF.